The present entry profiles one TCR beta chain with its context. The sample belongs to a study of blood T cell repertoires in COVID-19. Repertoires were generated with immunoSEQ multiplex PCR, while TCRdb's copy carries only in-frame clones and drops some. The sample has roughly 200,000 clones; around 80% are singletons. Per germline, CDR1 SEHNR and CDR2 FQNEAQ (reference sequence). Germline trimming cut 2 bases from V and 2 bases from J; bases unmatched to any gene: 4. This CDR3 comprises 15 residues. The J gene is TRBJ2-5, the V gene TRBV7-9, with 8 bases matching TRBD2. This clonotype was obtained from an elderly woman with COVID-19, enrolled during active disease. Sequences were obtained from peripheral blood. CDR3 DNA sequence: TGTGCCAGCAGCTTAATCCAGCGGGGGCAAGAGACCCAGTACTTC. Protein sequence: CASSLIQRGQETQYF. Full variable domain (rest looked up from reference TRBV7-9 and TRBJ2-5): DTGVSQNPRHKITKRGQNVTFRCDPISEHNRLYWYRQTLGQGPEFLTYFQNEAQLEKSRLLSDRFSAERPKGSFSTLEIQRTEQGDSAMYLCASSLIQRGQETQYFGPGTRLLVL.